This entry lists 32 T cell receptor beta chains sequenced from one sample in a study of blood T cell repertoires in COVID-19. Produced via immunoSEQ multiplex PCR; TCRdb's table is partial and in-frame only. The table records 80,000 or so clones, 75% to 85% of them present only once. Sequencing used peripheral blood. The receptors were gathered from a man between 50 and 59 years old with COVID-19, enrolled during active disease.

The genes are TRBV6-1 and TRBJ2-7, with D possibly being TRBD2 (5 bases). V was shortened by 1 base and J by 12 bases, with 10 bases between the two germline ends. Germline-derived CDR1 and CDR2 are MNHNS and SASEGT. The CDR3 covers 11 residues. The CDR3 loop is CASSEGGRRYF. DNA for the CDR3: TGTGCCAGCAGTGAAGGAGGGCGCCGGTACTTC.

The genes are TRBV14 and TRBJ2-5, with 8 bases aligning to TRBD1. Per germline, CDR1 SGHDN and CDR2 FVKESK. V dropped 4 bases and J dropped 7; count of bases not matched to a gene: 8. This CDR3 is 14 amino acids long. CDR3 DNA: TGTGCCAGCAGCCCATTCCAGGGGGCGATGACCCAGTACTTC. Its protein product is CASSPFQGAMTQYF.

The chain links TRBV20-1 to TRBJ2-3; D tentatively fits TRBD1 or TRBD2 (6 bases each). Trimming stripped 3 bases from V and 2 bases from J, with 12 bases between. CDR1 DFQATT and CDR2 SNEGSKA come from the germline V gene (reference sequence). This CDR3 is built from 14 residues. The CDR3 DNA reads as TGCAGTGCTAGTGAGGGGGAGGTCACAGATACGCAGTATTTT. Amino acids: CSASEGEVTDTQYF.

This chain links TRBV2 with TRBJ1-1; maybe TRBD1 (5 bases). Germline V gene lookup returns CDR1 SNHLY and CDR2 FYNNEI. Trimming took 6 bases from V and 1 from J, leaving 12 bases between them. This CDR3 contains 14 residues. The CDR3 DNA reads TGTGCCAGCAGCAAACAGGAGAGGAACACTGAAGCTTTCTTT. It is translated as CASSKQERNTEAFF.

The chain is built from TRBV19 and TRBJ1-2; 7 bases match TRBD1. Germline V gene data show CDR1 as LNHDA and CDR2 as SQIVND (reference sequence). This CDR3 has 15 amino acids. V lost 9 bases to trimming and J lost 1 base; unmatched junction nucleotides: 11. This chain's CDR3 is CASARDRNFNYGYTF. The CDR3 bases are TGTGCCAGCGCCCGGGACAGAAACTTTAACTATGGCTACACCTTC.

V is TRBV19 and J is TRBJ1-5; 8 nucleotides match TRBD1. V lost 9 bases and J lost 6; bases outside the gene matches: 13. Looked up from germline, CDR1 is LNHDA and CDR2 is SQIVND (reference sequence). The CDR3 is 15 residues long. The CDR3 nucleotides are TGTGCCAGCAAAGACTCCAGGGGGCGCAGTCAGCCCCAGCATTTT. Its protein is CASKDSRGRSQPQHF.

V is TRBV2 and J is TRBJ1-1; D gene unclear. The V and J ends lost 8 bases and 0 bases respectively, with 16 bases between them. CDR1 and CDR2 from the germline V gene are SNHLY and FYNNEI. This CDR3 is built from 15 residues. The CDR3 protein is CASRAQVPMNTEAFF. The CDR3, as DNA: TGTGCCAGCCGCGCTCAGGTTCCCATGAACACTGAAGCTTTCTTT.

The chain couples TRBV14 to TRBJ2-1, with 9 bases identical to TRBD2. V lost 4 bases to trimming and J lost 7 bases; unmatched junction nucleotides: 11. This CDR3 is 16 amino acids long. Germline V gene lookup returns CDR1 SGHDN and CDR2 FVKESK. The CDR3 is CASSPPGTSSLNEQFF. The CDR3 nucleotides are TGTGCCAGCAGCCCTCCCGGGACTAGCAGTTTGAATGAGCAGTTCTTC. The variable domain in full, with the rest retrieved from reference TRBV14 and TRBJ2-1, is EAGVTQFPSHSVIEKGQTVTLRCDPISGHDNLYWYRRVMGKEIKFLLHFVKESKQDESGMPNNRFLAERTGGTYSTLKVQPAELEDSGVYFCASSPPGTSSLNEQFFGPGTRLTVL.

The chain combines TRBV19 with TRBJ2-1; D remains ambiguous. The germline gives CDR1 LNHDA, CDR2 SQIVND (reference sequence). Trimming left V 7 bases short and J 7 bases short, with 17 bases between. The CDR3 consists of 14 residues. CDR3 in DNA: TGTGCCAGTAACCCAACCCAACTCGGGAATGAGCAGTTCTTC. This sequence encodes CASNPTQLGNEQFF. Full variable domain (rest looked up from reference TRBV19 and TRBJ2-1): DGGITQSPKYLFRKEGQNVTLSCEQNLNHDAMYWYRQDPGQGLRLIYYSQIVNDFQKGDIAEGYSVSREKKESFPLTVTSAQKNPTAFYLCASNPTQLGNEQFFGPGTRLTVL.

The genes are TRBV9 and TRBJ2-1, with D unresolved. The CDR3 is 15 amino acids. CDR1 is SGDLS and CDR2 is YYNGEE in the germline V gene. V lost 2 bases to trimming and J lost 2 bases, with 11 bases between them. In DNA, the CDR3 is TGTGCCAGCAGCGTTTCTCCCTCTACCTACAATGAGCAGTTCTTC. This translates into CASSVSPSTYNEQFF.

The V call is TRBV15, the J call TRBJ2-2; D perhaps matches TRBD2 (6 bases). The CDR3 runs 14 residues. The V gene's germline CDR1 is LNHNV and CDR2 YYDKDF (reference sequence). Trimming cost V 2 bases and J 6 bases, with 10 bases left between them. The CDR3 spells CATSRRLDPGELFF. The CDR3 region has the DNA TGTGCCACCAGCAGAAGACTAGACCCCGGGGAGCTGTTTTTT.

The chain recombines TRBV6-6 with TRBJ1-5, with D perhaps TRBD1 (5 bases). Germline V CDR1 and CDR2: MNHNY, SVGAGI (reference sequence). Trimming cost V 2 bases and J 5 bases, with 16 bases left between them. The CDR3 totals 16 residues. CDR3 DNA sequence: TGTGCCAGCAGTTACAGGAAAGGGACGGGAGATCAGCCCCAGCATTTT. Translating gives CASSYRKGTGDQPQHF.

CDR3 region: CASRASGTETQYF. CDR3 nucleotide sequence: TGTGCCAGCAGGGCCAGCGGCACAGAGACCCAGTACTTC. The chain is built from TRBV25-1 and TRBJ2-5, with TRBD2 as a possible D gene (5 bases). CDR3 length: 13 amino acids. Germline CDR1 reads MGHDK; CDR2 reads SYGVNS. The V end was cut by 6 bases, the J end by 4 bases, with 12 bases between.

The V gene is TRBV2, the J gene TRBJ1-5; a possible D gene is TRBD1 (6 bases). V dropped 6 bases and J dropped 4 bases, with 10 bases sitting between them. Germline assignment: CDR1 SNHLY and CDR2 FYNNEI. This CDR3 comprises 13 residues. DNA for the CDR3: TGTGCCAGCAGCCGGGACACGAATCAGCCCCAGCATTTT. It is translated as CASSRDTNQPQHF.

The V gene is TRBV13, the J gene TRBJ1-1, with 7 bases that match TRBD1. Germline CDR1 PRHDT, CDR2 FYEKMQ (reference sequence). J gave up 1 base and V 11 bases, and 10 bases lay outside the gene matches. The CDR3 totals 14 residues. CDR3: CAATGVRGNTEAFF. The CDR3 DNA sequence: TGTGCCGCCACAGGGGTTAGGGGGAACACTGAAGCTTTCTTT.

CDR3 nucleotides: TGTGCCAGCAGCCAGATCTTAACCGGGACAGGAGGAGAGCAGTACTTC. Protein product: CASSQILTGTGGEQYF. V gene TRBV7-9 combines with J gene TRBJ2-7; 8 bases fit TRBD1. Germline loops: CDR1 SEHNR, CDR2 FQNEAQ (reference sequence). CDR3 size: 16 residues. Trimming took 5 bases from V and 7 from J; bases not matched to a gene: 16.

The chain combines TRBV19 with TRBJ2-7; 9 bases agree with TRBD1. Germline assignment: CDR1 LNHDA and CDR2 SQIVND (reference sequence). CDR3 size: 16 residues. With V trimmed by 7 bases and J by 6 bases, 16 bases remained unmatched. This chain's CDR3 is CASTPTGGALLGEQYF. The CDR3, as DNA: TGTGCCAGTACCCCGACAGGGGGTGCGCTTTTGGGCGAGCAGTACTTC.

This clone was observed a few times. V and J are TRBV30 and TRBJ1-6, with D unresolved. CDR1 GTSNPN and CDR2 SVGIG come from the germline V gene (reference sequence). This CDR3 is built from 13 residues. V was shortened by 3 bases and J by 9 bases, with 12 bases between the two germline ends. DNA for the CDR3: TGTGCCTGGAGGGAGGAACGCGGTTCACCCCTCCACTTT. This gives the protein CAWREERGSPLHF.

This clone was found once. The V and J genes are TRBV4-2 and TRBJ1-1, with D unresolved. The CDR3 totals 13 residues. Trimming took 6 bases from V and 1 from J, leaving 9 bases between them. Germline CDR1 and CDR2: LGHNA and YNFKEQ. CDR3 amino acids: CASSVRQNTEAFF. The CDR3 DNA sequence: TGTGCCAGCAGTGTTAGACAGAACACTGAAGCTTTCTTT.

This rearrangement joins TRBV3-1 (or the pseudogene TRBV3-2) to TRBJ2-1; TRBD2 aligns across 16 bases. From germline, CDR1 is LGHDT and CDR2 YNNKEL (reference sequence). Trimming cost V 3 bases and J 5 bases; bases outside gene matches: 4. This CDR3 has 17 amino acids. The CDR3 bases are TGTGCCAGCAGCCATCCAGGGACTAGCGGGAGGGACAATGAGCAGTTCTTC. Translated: CASSHPGTSGRDNEQFF.

The rearrangement links TRBV28 to TRBJ2-7, with TRBD2 as a possible D gene (5 bases). This CDR3 has 13 amino acids. Trimming stripped 7 bases from V and 0 bases from J, with 10 bases between. The germline V gene encodes CDR1 MDHEN and CDR2 SYDVKM. In DNA, the CDR3 is TGTGCCAGCACACCGGGGTCCTCCTACGAGCAGTACTTC. Protein: CASTPGSSYEQYF.

The chain uses TRBV7-2 and TRBJ2-5; D is perhaps TRBD2 (5 bases). Trimming removed 5 bases at V and 3 bases at J, with 13 bases between. The CDR3 length is 14 residues. Germline V gene lookup returns CDR1 SGHTA and CDR2 FQGNSA. The CDR3 protein is CASSAWTLEETQYF. CDR3 nucleotide sequence: TGTGCCAGCAGCGCCTGGACTCTTGAAGAGACCCAGTACTTC.

Only one count was recorded for this clone. The chain recombines TRBV23-1 with TRBJ2-7, with 9 nucleotides matching TRBD2. TRBV23-1 is an ORF; its function is uncertain. The trim removed 5 bases at V and 0 bases at J, leaving 5 bases unmatched. There are 15 residues in the CDR3. CDR3 bases: TGCGCCAGCAGTATCCTAGCGGGGTACTCCTACGAGCAGTACTTC. This translates into CASSILAGYSYEQYF.

The rearrangement links TRBV6-2 or TRBV6-3 to TRBJ2-3, with 9 bases fitting TRBD2. Germline V lookup: CDR1 MNHEY, CDR2 SVGEGT. The V segment lost 4 bases and the J segment 4 bases; nucleotides outside the gene matches: 18. The CDR3 spans 19 residues. CDR3 amino acids: CASSFSASGIPLPADTQYF. The CDR3 DNA reads TGTGCCAGCAGTTTCAGCGCTAGCGGGATCCCACTACCCGCAGATACGCAGTATTTT.

The rearrangement links TRBV18 to TRBJ2-7; D may be TRBD1 (6 bases). This CDR3 is built from 12 residues. Germline lookup yields CDR1 KGHSH and CDR2 LQKENI. The germline V and J ends were trimmed by 3 bases and 12 bases, with 15 bases remaining between them. In DNA, the CDR3 is TGTGCCAGCTCACCGGACAGAGCAGCAGTGTACTTC. Translating it yields CASSPDRAAVYF.

The rearrangement links TRBV5-8 to TRBJ2-3; 7 bases are a match to TRBD2. The germline V gene encodes CDR1 SGHTS and CDR2 YDEGEE. The CDR3 covers 15 residues. V gave up 0 bases and J gave up 4 bases; unmatched junction bases: 5. In DNA, the CDR3 is TGTGCCAGCAGCTTGGTGGGGGGGAGCGCAGATACGCAGTATTTT. Its protein product is CASSLVGGSADTQYF.

This chain joins TRBV7-2 and TRBJ1-6, with D possibly matching TRBD1 (6 bases). Germline loops: CDR1 SGHTA, CDR2 FQGNSA. The CDR3 length is 14 residues. V dropped 7 bases and J dropped 7 bases, with 14 bases sitting between them. CDR3 region: CASILSGANSPLHF. DNA for the CDR3: TGTGCCAGCATCCTATCAGGGGCCAATTCACCCCTCCACTTT.

The chain joins TRBV4-1 to TRBJ1-6; D is possibly TRBD1 (5 bases). Looked up from germline, CDR1 is MGHRA and CDR2 is YSYEKL. Trimming pared 4 bases from V and 7 bases from J, leaving 8 bases between. This CDR3 spans 13 amino acids. CDR3 sequence (DNA): TGCGCCAGCAGCCCCAGACAGAATTCACCCCTCCACTTT. Translating it yields CASSPRQNSPLHF.

The chain has TRBV3-1 (or the pseudogene TRBV3-2) and TRBJ1-6, with D uncertain. The CDR3 loop spans 12 amino acids. Deletions cut 3 bases from V and 10 bases from J, with 7 bases between. Germline assignment: CDR1 LGHDT and CDR2 YNNKEL (reference sequence). CDR3 amino acids: CASSQGHSPLHF. The CDR3 DNA sequence: TGTGCCAGCAGCCAGGGCCACTCACCCCTCCACTTT.

V usage is TRBV6-5 and J usage is TRBJ2-3, with a tentative D call TRBD2 (6 bases). This CDR3 region has 16 residues. CDR1 and CDR2 (germline): MNHEY, SVGAGI. V dropped 2 bases and J dropped 0 bases, with 12 bases sitting between them. The CDR3 sequence: CASSYGTGTSTDTQYF. CDR3 bases: TGTGCCAGCAGTTACGGGACCGGGACTAGCACAGATACGCAGTATTTT.

This chain uses TRBV24-1 with TRBJ2-1, with TRBD2 matching over 11 bases. This CDR3 has 17 residues. Trimming removed 4 bases from V and 1 base from J; junction bases left unmatched: 5. Germline loops: CDR1 KGHDR, CDR2 SFDVKD. The CDR3 DNA follows: TGTGCCACCAGTGACGGGGCTAGCGGGAGGTCCTACAATGAGCAGTTCTTC. The encoded protein is CATSDGASGRSYNEQFF.

V usage is TRBV18 and J usage is TRBJ1-1; D gene uncertain. Germline V gene lookup returns CDR1 KGHSH and CDR2 LQKENI. This CDR3 is built from 14 residues. Trimming stripped 5 bases from V and 0 bases from J, with 10 bases between. In nucleotides, the CDR3 is TGTGCCAGCTCAACCGCTCAGGTGAACACTGAAGCTTTCTTT. This gives the protein CASSTAQVNTEAFF.